These 28 T cell receptor beta chains were all obtained from the same sample, sequenced in a study of cytomegalovirus exposure and HLA in healthy donors (TCRdb year 2017). The library was obtained by the immunoSEQ multiplex PCR assay. A mixture of 60 forward primers for TCR Vbeta segments and 13 reverse primers for TCR Jbeta segments was used in the multiplex PCR. The table was pulled from immuneACCESS by TCRdb, which kept in-frame rearrangements only. Such tables lose some clones; where checked, under half of the loss comes from unresolved V genes, and the rest has no known cause. The sample data list 180,000 or so clones, and 77% of these were observed just once. Clones ranked in the top ten supply 3.7% of the sample. The source material was PBMCs. Receptors were obtained from a woman aged 60-70 years in good health and CMV-seropositive.

This clone was seen a handful of times. The chain combines TRBV10-3 with TRBJ2-5; 9 nucleotides align to TRBD2. Germline lookup yields CDR1 ENHRY and CDR2 SYGVKD. Trimming took 8 bases from V and 9 from J; bases not matched to a gene: 10. CDR3 length equals 13 residues. Here the CDR3 DNA reads TGTGCCATCGGGGCGGGGGGGGCCGGGGCCCAGTACTTC. It translates to CAIGAGGAGAQYF.

This chain connects TRBV27 to TRBJ1-1; maybe TRBD1 (5 bases). The CDR3 covers 13 residues. The V and J ends lost 2 bases and 6 bases respectively, with 10 bases between them. Germline V CDR1 and CDR2: MNHEY, SMNVEV (reference sequence). CDR3 sequence: CASSLRGSAEAFF. Written as DNA, the CDR3 is TGTGCCAGCAGTTTACGGGGGAGCGCTGAAGCTTTCTTT.

The gene calls are TRBV5-4 and TRBJ2-7; TRBD1 matches at 7 bases. CDR3 size: 16 residues. The germline CDR1 and CDR2 sequences are SGHNT and YYREEE (reference sequence). V lost 1 base, J lost 3 bases, and 10 bases stayed unmatched. This CDR3 is CASSLQPGQHIYEQYF. The CDR3 DNA is TGTGCCAGCAGCTTGCAACCGGGACAGCATATCTACGAGCAGTACTTC.

The chain recombines TRBV7-8 with TRBJ1-6; D gene uncertain. V was clipped by 2 bases and J by 1 base, with 12 bases between them. The CDR3 is 17 amino acids. Germline CDR1 SGHVS, CDR2 FQNEAQ. As DNA, the CDR3 is TGTGCCAGCAGCTTAATGCCTGGGCGATCCTATAATTCACCCCTCCACTTT. Its protein product is CASSLMPGRSYNSPLHF.

V is TRBV19 and J is TRBJ2-2; maybe TRBD1 (6 bases). Between the trimmed V and J ends, which lost 6 bases and 0 bases, there was a span of 11 bases. CDR1 LNHDA and CDR2 SQIVND come from the germline V gene (reference sequence). CDR3 length equals 15 residues. CDR3 amino acids: CASRTDSANTGELFF. The CDR3 nucleotides read TGTGCCAGTAGAACGGACAGCGCGAACACCGGGGAGCTGTTTTTT.

Remarks on this clone: Germline and junction disagree at one end, which may indicate a read error. DNA of the CDR3: TGTGCCAGCAGCGTAGGGGGACTACAAAACAGTCAGTACTTC. It translates to CASSVGGLQNSQYF. The J gene is TRBJ2-4, the V gene TRBV9; TRBD2 agrees at 7 bases. CDR1 SGDLS and CDR2 YYNGEE come from the germline V gene. This CDR3 has 14 residues.

The V gene is TRBV7-2, the J gene TRBJ2-3; maybe TRBD2 (6 bases). CDR3 length equals 15 residues. Trimming left V 1 base short and J 5 bases short, with 13 bases between. Germline loops: CDR1 SGHTA, CDR2 FQGNSA. The CDR3 nucleotides are TGTGCCAGCAGCTTAGTAGGGGAGGCTAAAGATACGCAGTATTTT. It specifies CASSLVGEAKDTQYF.

The chain employs TRBV5-1 and TRBJ2-7; D ambiguous. From germline, CDR1 is SGHRS and CDR2 YFSETQ. V dropped 4 bases and J dropped 0 bases, with 11 bases sitting between them. The CDR3 runs 14 residues. The CDR3: CASSPRSDSYEQYF. The CDR3 DNA reads as TGCGCCAGCAGCCCCCGAAGCGACTCCTACGAGCAGTACTTC. Using reference TRBV5-1 and TRBJ2-7 for the parts outside the CDR3, the full variable domain is KAGVTQTPRYLIKTRGQQVTLSCSPISGHRSVSWYQQTPGQGLQFLFEYFSETQRNKGNFPGRFSGRQFSNSRSEMNVSTLELGDSALYLCASSPRSDSYEQYFGPGTRLTVT.

The J gene is TRBJ1-1, the V gene TRBV19; D is perhaps TRBD1 (5 bases). The V end was cut by 3 bases, the J end by 5 bases, with 10 bases between. The CDR3 extends over 13 amino acids. Looked up from germline, CDR1 is LNHDA and CDR2 is SQIVND (reference sequence). Written as DNA, the CDR3 is TGTGCCAGTAGTATCGCAGGGCGTACTGAAGCTTTCTTT. It encodes CASSIAGRTEAFF.

This clone was picked up a small number of times. V gene TRBV7-2 combines with J gene TRBJ2-7; tentatively, D is TRBD2 (5 bases). The CDR3 extends over 15 amino acids. Germline V gene sequence: CDR1 SGHTA, CDR2 FQGNSA. Deletions cut 5 bases from V and 5 bases from J, with 19 bases between. CDR3 nucleotide sequence: TGTGCCAGCAGCCCCCTAAGTGGGAGATCCCACGAGCAGTACTTC. This gives the protein CASSPLSGRSHEQYF.

The genes are TRBV19 and TRBJ1-4; D is unresolved. V dropped 4 bases and J dropped 7 bases, with 10 bases sitting between them. CDR3 length: 13 amino acids. Germline loops: CDR1 LNHDA, CDR2 SQIVND (reference sequence). CDR3 coding DNA: TGTGCCAGTAGTAACCTCCACGGTGAAAAACTGTTTTTT. As protein: CASSNLHGEKLFF.

V usage is TRBV6-5 and J usage is TRBJ1-6; perhaps TRBD1 as D (5 bases). This CDR3 is 14 amino acids long. Trimming took off 6 bases at V and 6 bases at J, with 12 bases between the two ends. The germline gives CDR1 MNHEY, CDR2 SVGAGI. The chain's CDR3 is CASRFDRLNSPLHF. The CDR3, as DNA: TGTGCCAGCAGATTCGACAGACTTAATTCACCCCTCCACTTT.

V and J are TRBV15 and TRBJ1-2; D not resolved. The CDR3 has 15 residues. V was pared by 0 bases and J by 4 bases, with 12 bases between. Germline CDR1 and CDR2: LNHNV and YYDKDF (reference sequence). CDR3 in amino acids: CATSRDQREFYGYTF. DNA of the CDR3: TGTGCCACCAGCAGAGATCAAAGAGAATTCTATGGCTACACCTTC. Complete variable domain (other parts from reference TRBV15 and TRBJ1-2): DAMVIQNPRYQVTQFGKPVTLSCSQTLNHNVMYWYQQKSSQAPKLLFHYYDKDFNNEADTPDNFQSRRPNTSFCFLDIRSPGLGDTAMYLCATSRDQREFYGYTFGSGTRLTVV.

The chain employs TRBV5-1 and TRBJ2-1; a possible D gene is TRBD1 (7 bases). The germline V and J ends were trimmed by 7 bases and 5 bases, with 16 bases remaining between them. Looked up from germline, CDR1 is SGHRS and CDR2 is YFSETQ. The CDR3 has 14 amino acids. Here the CDR3 reads CASQRTGGDNEQFF. Written as DNA, the CDR3 is TGCGCCAGCCAGAGGACAGGAGGGGACAATGAGCAGTTCTTC.

The chain has TRBV19 and TRBJ1-3; D may be TRBD1 (6 bases). The V and J ends lost 3 bases and 7 bases respectively, with 13 bases between them. The CDR3 has 14 amino acids. CDR1 LNHDA and CDR2 SQIVND come from the germline V gene (reference sequence). CDR3 residues: CASSINRVVNTIYF. CDR3 bases: TGTGCCAGTAGTATCAACAGGGTCGTGAACACCATATATTTT.

The rearrangement uses TRBV15 and TRBJ2-5; 7 bases agree with TRBD1. V lost 0 bases to trimming and J lost 2 bases; unmatched junction nucleotides: 3. From germline, CDR1 is LNHNV and CDR2 YYDKDF (reference sequence). This CDR3 contains 15 residues. CDR3 bases: TGTGCCACCAGCAGAGATCCGGGACAGCAAGAGACCCAGTACTTC. Protein: CATSRDPGQQETQYF. Filled out from reference TRBV15 and TRBJ2-5, the complete variable domain reads DAMVIQNPRYQVTQFGKPVTLSCSQTLNHNVMYWYQQKSSQAPKLLFHYYDKDFNNEADTPDNFQSRRPNTSFCFLDIRSPGLGDTAMYLCATSRDPGQQETQYFGPGTRLLVL.

This clone appeared a single time. CDR3 in amino acids: CASSPPGGTTGELFF. CDR3 nucleotide sequence: TGTGCCAGCAGCCCGCCGGGGGGTACCACCGGGGAGCTGTTTTTT. The rearrangement links TRBV7-9 to TRBJ2-2, with 7 positions matching TRBD2. V lost 5 bases and J lost 4; bases outside the gene matches: 7. The CDR3 is 15 amino acids. Germline assignment: CDR1 SEHNR and CDR2 FQNEAQ (reference sequence).

The gene calls are TRBV5-1 and TRBJ1-1; 11 nucleotides match TRBD1. CDR1 and CDR2 from the germline V gene are SGHRS and YFSETQ. V was pared by 4 bases and J by 8 bases, with 10 bases of the junction left unmatched. The CDR3 length is 15 residues. CDR3 loop: CASSRNRDRGGEAFF. DNA for the CDR3: TGCGCCAGCAGCCGAAACCGGGACAGGGGGGGCGAAGCTTTCTTT.

The V call is TRBV9, the J call TRBJ2-2; tentatively, D is TRBD1 (6 bases). This CDR3 has 15 residues. V was pared by 0 bases and J by 0 bases, with 6 bases between. The germline gives CDR1 SGDLS, CDR2 YYNGEE. The CDR3 here is CASSVGTANTGELFF. CDR3 nucleotide sequence: TGTGCCAGCAGCGTAGGGACAGCGAACACCGGGGAGCTGTTTTTT.

Comments on this clone: Without the conserved terminal phenylalanine or tryptophan, this CDR3 likely stems from a read error. The chain carries TRBV18 and TRBJ1-2; unclear D gene. CDR3 size: 13 residues. V gave up 2 bases and J gave up 0 bases, with 4 bases separating them. Germline CDR1 reads KGHSH; CDR2 reads LQKENI. The CDR3 sequence is CASSPDTNYGYTL. CDR3 coding DNA: TGTGCCAGCTCACCAGATACTAACTATGGCTACACCCTC.

This chain connects TRBV9 to TRBJ2-6; the match to TRBD1 covers 8 bases. V trimming: 4 bases; J trimming: 4 bases; junction bases outside the gene matches: 13. Germline assignment: CDR1 SGDLS and CDR2 YYNGEE. The CDR3 covers 18 residues. The DNA for the CDR3 is TGTGCCAGCAGCTCTCGGACAGGGTTCTTCTCAGGGGCCAACGTCCTGACTTTC. It encodes CASSSRTGFFSGANVLTF.

CDR3 amino acids: CASSVRDRGLQETQYF. As DNA, the CDR3 is TGTGCCAGCAGTGTGCGGGACAGGGGGCTCCAAGAGACCCAGTACTTC. This chain joins TRBV6-1 and TRBJ2-5; 12 nucleotides line up with TRBD1. This CDR3 has 16 residues. V shed 4 bases and J 1 base; nucleotides not matched to a gene: 4. CDR1 MNHNS and CDR2 SASEGT come from the germline V gene.

V gene TRBV6-5 combines with J gene TRBJ1-4; 10 nucleotides match TRBD1. V shed 4 bases, J shed 5 bases, and the junction held 4 bases outside the gene matches. Germline V CDR1 and CDR2: MNHEY, SVGAGI. CDR3 length: 15 residues. CDR3 protein: CASSSRTGGNEKLFF. The CDR3 DNA follows: TGTGCCAGCAGTTCCCGGACAGGGGGAAATGAAAAACTGTTTTTT.

This clone has a handful of counts. J is TRBJ2-2 and V is TRBV4-3; D possibly corresponds to TRBD1 (6 bases). Germline V gene data show CDR1 as LGHNA and CDR2 as YSLEER. Trimming removed 0 bases at V and 3 bases at J, with 11 bases between. The CDR3 spans 16 residues. CDR3 amino acids: CASSQDFGGDTGELFF. In DNA, the CDR3 is TGCGCCAGCAGCCAAGATTTTGGGGGCGACACCGGGGAGCTGTTTTTT.

This chain joins TRBV14 and TRBJ2-3, with D maybe TRBD2 (6 bases). Germline V gene sequence: CDR1 SGHDN, CDR2 FVKESK. The CDR3 length is 16 residues. V lost 0 bases and J lost 4, with 14 bases in between. CDR3 nucleotide sequence: TGTGCCAGCAGCCAAGATTGGTCAGGAGGGGCAGATACGCAGTATTTT. It specifies CASSQDWSGGADTQYF.

This clone showed up just a few times. The chain couples TRBV6-1 to TRBJ2-5; TRBD1 aligns across 8 bases. J lost 3 bases, V lost 6 bases, and 6 bases had no gene match. The germline V gene has CDR1 MNHNS and CDR2 SASEGT. The CDR3 covers 14 residues. CDR3 bases: TGTGCCAGCAGGGCCGGGACAGGAAAAGAGACCCAGTACTTC. It codes for CASRAGTGKETQYF.

The chain recombines TRBV7-2 with TRBJ2-5, with TRBD1 as a possible D gene (5 bases). The germline V gene encodes CDR1 SGHTA and CDR2 FQGNSA. There are 14 residues in the CDR3. The V and J ends lost 0 bases and 7 bases respectively, with 12 bases between them. The CDR3 sequence: CASSLALSQGTQYF. DNA of the CDR3: TGTGCCAGCAGCTTAGCACTATCCCAGGGGACCCAGTACTTC.

The V and J genes are TRBV9 and TRBJ1-1; D gene ambiguous. The CDR3 sequence is 17 residues long. Trimming removed 3 bases from V and 4 bases from J, with 22 bases in between. Germline-derived CDR1 and CDR2 are SGDLS and YYNGEE. The CDR3 DNA is TGTGCCAGCAGCGAGGGCCCTAGGTTCCGGGAAGGCACTGAAGCTTTCTTT. Its protein product is CASSEGPRFREGTEAFF.